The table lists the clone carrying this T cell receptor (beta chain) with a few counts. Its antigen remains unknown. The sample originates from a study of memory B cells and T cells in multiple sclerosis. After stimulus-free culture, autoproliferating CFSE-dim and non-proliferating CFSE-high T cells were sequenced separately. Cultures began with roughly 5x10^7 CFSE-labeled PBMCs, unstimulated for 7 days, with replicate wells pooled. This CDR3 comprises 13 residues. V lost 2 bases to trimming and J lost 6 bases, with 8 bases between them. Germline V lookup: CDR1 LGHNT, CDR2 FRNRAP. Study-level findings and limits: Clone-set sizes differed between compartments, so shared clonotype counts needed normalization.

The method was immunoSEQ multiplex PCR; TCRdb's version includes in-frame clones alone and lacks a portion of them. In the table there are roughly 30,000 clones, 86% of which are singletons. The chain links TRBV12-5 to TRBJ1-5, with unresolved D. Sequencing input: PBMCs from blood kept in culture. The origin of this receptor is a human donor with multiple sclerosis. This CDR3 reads CASGLHSGQPQHF. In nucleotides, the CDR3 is TGTGCTAGTGGTTTGCATAGTGGTCAGCCCCAGCATTTT.